This record concerns one T cell receptor (beta chain) sequence. Its antigen is not identified. The data belong to a study of a mutant IDH1 vaccine in newly diagnosed glioma. Study-wide background: Vaccination of patients was performed eight times, in weeks 1, 3, 5, 7, 11, 15, 19 and 23. Most patients had radiochemotherapy with temozolomide before enrollment; others had one alone.

Assay used: immunoSEQ multiplex PCR; TCRdb lists only in-frame clones, some missing. The repertoire consists of 9,500 to 11,000 clones, with approximately 88% occurring once and the leading ten covering over 4.5%. V lost 1 base and J lost 6; bases outside the gene matches: 2. Germline V gives CDR1 SEHNR, CDR2 FQNEAQ (reference sequence). The CDR3 length is 13 residues. The time point is: week 23, last vaccination. In every dose of vaccine, 300 ug of mutant IDH1 20-mer peptide was given alongside topical imiquimod. Each tumor in the donors was a new WHO grade 3 or 4 astrocytoma, IDH1-mutant and ATRX-lost.

V is TRBV7-9 and J is TRBJ2-7, with TRBD2 matching over 8 bases. The sequencing used PBMCs, collected from a glioma patient whose treatment included an IDH1 peptide vaccine. The source is a woman between 40 and 55 years old with glioma. Some clones in this sample may be carry-over from other donors' samples. The CDR3 is CASSLEAGVEQYF. For the CDR3, the DNA is TGTGCCAGCAGCTTAGAAGCGGGAGTCGAGCAGTACTTC.